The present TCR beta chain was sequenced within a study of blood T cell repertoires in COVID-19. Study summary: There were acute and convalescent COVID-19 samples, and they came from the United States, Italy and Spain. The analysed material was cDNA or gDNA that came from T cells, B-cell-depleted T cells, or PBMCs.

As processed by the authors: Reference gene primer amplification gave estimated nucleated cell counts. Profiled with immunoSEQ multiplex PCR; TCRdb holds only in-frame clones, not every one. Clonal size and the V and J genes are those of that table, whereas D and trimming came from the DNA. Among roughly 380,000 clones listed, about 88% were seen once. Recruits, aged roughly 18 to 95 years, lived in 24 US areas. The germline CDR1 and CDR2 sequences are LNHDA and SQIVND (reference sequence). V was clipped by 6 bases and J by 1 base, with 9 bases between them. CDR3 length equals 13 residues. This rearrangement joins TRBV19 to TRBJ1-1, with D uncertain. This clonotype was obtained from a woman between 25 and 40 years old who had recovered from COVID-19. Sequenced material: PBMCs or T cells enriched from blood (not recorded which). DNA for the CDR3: TGTGCCAGTAGCCAGGTTTGGAACACTGAAGCTTTCTTT. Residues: CASSQVWNTEAFF.